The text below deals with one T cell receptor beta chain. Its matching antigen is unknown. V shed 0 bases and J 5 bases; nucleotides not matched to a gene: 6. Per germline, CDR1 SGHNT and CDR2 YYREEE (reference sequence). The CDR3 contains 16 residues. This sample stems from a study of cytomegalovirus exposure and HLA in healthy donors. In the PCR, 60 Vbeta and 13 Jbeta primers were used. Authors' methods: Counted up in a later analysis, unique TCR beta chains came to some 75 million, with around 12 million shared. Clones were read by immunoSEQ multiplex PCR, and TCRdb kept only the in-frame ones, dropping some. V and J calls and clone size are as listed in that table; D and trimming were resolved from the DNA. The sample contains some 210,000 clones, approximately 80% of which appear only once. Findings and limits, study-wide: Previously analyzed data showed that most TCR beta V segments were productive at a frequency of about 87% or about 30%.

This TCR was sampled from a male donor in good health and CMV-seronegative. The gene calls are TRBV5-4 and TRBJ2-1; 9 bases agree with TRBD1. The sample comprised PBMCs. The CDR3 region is CASSLAGTGIHNEQFF. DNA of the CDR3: TGTGCCAGCAGCTTGGCCGGGACAGGGATCCACAATGAGCAGTTCTTC. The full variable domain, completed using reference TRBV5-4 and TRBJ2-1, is ETGVTQSPTHLIKTRGQQVTLRCSSQSGHNTVSWYQQALGQGPQFIFQYYREEENGRGNFPPRFSGLQFPNYSSELNVNALELDDSALYLCASSLAGTGIHNEQFFGPGTRLTVL.